These T cell receptor beta chains were read from a single sample in a study of STAT5B mutations in CD4+ large granular lymphocyte leukemia. Using immunoSEQ multiplex PCR, the repertoire was profiled, and TCRdb retains in-frame clones only, with some absent. The data contain more than 30,000 clones, less than 70% of them seen just once; the ten biggest clones take up approximately 2.7%. Specimen: CD4+ T cells from blood buffy coats. Every receptor here comes from a human donor in good health. The CDR3 runs from the conserved cysteine through the conserved F or W. The D gene is left open where the match is weak. Size tells how often a clone was seen (once, few, many) or the class of an expanded clone, and some rows leave it out.

V	D	size	J	DNA	CDR3
TRBV4-3	TRBD2	few	TRBJ2-1	TGCGCCAGCAGCCCCGATCCCCCTAGCGGGGGCTCGTACAATGAGCAGTTCTTC	CASSPDPPSGGSYNEQFF
TRBV7-9	.	.	TRBJ2-7	TGTGCCAGCAGCCCCAGCTCCTACGAGCAGTACTTC	CASSPSSYEQYF
TRBV28	.	few	TRBJ1-2	TGTGCCAGCAGCCCCCCGGGGGGTTCTAACTATGGCTACACCTTC	CASSPPGGSNYGYTF
TRBV25-1	.	few	TRBJ2-2	TGTGCCAGCAAGAAGGGTAACACCGGGGAGCTGTTTTTT	CASKKGNTGELFF
TRBV5-1	.	.	TRBJ1-2	TGCGCCAGCAGCCCCGCGGGGGGCTATGGCTACACCTTC	CASSPAGGYGYTF
TRBV9	.	.	TRBJ2-6	TGTGCCAGCAGCGTAGCCCCAGGGGCTGGGGCCAACGTCCTGACTTTC	CASSVAPGAGANVLTF
TRBV7-9	TRBD2	.	TRBJ2-5	TGTGCCAGCAGCTTAAGACCGGGACTAGCGGGGGCCATCCAAGAGACCCAGTACTTC	CASSLRPGLAGAIQETQYF
TRBV5-1	TRBD2	.	TRBJ2-1	TGCGCCAGCAGCCAGAGAAGCGGGGGGGACGGTGAGCAGTTCTTC	CASSQRSGGDGEQFF
TRBV5-1	.	.	TRBJ2-7	TGCGCCAGCAGCTCGGGGGACGGGACCTACGAGCAGTACTTC	CASSSGDGTYEQYF
TRBV6-1	.	.	TRBJ2-5	TGTGCCAGCAGTGAAGCGTGGACAGAAGAGACCCAGTACTTC	CASSEAWTEETQYF
TRBV7-9	.	.	TRBJ2-3	TGTGCCAGCAGCTGGGCTATTTGGGACGCAGATACGCAGTATTTT	CASSWAIWDADTQYF
TRBV5-1	TRBD1	.	TRBJ1-2	TGCGCCAGCAGTCAGGGGGCTCTCTATGGCTACACCTTC	CASSQGALYGYTF
TRBV6-5	.	.	TRBJ2-2	TGTGCCAGCGGCGGGATGAACACCGGGGAGCTGTTTTTT	CASGGMNTGELFF
TRBV10-3	.	.	TRBJ1-2	TGTGCCATCAGTGACGGAGGCTATGGCTACACCTTC	CAISDGGYGYTF
TRBV9	TRBD1	.	TRBJ2-7	TGTGCCAGCAGCGACGACAGGGGGCTTGGGCAGTACTTC	CASSDDRGLGQYF
TRBV27	.	.	TRBJ2-1	TGTGCCAGCAAGCGAGGGAGCTCCTACAATGAGCAGTTCTTC	CASKRGSSYNEQFF
TRBV6-6	.	once	TRBJ2-7	TGTGCCAGCAGTCGACAGGCGACCTACGAGCAGTACTTC	CASSRQATYEQYF
TRBV23-1	.	once	TRBJ2-7	TGCGCCAGCAGTCAATCACAGCAGTACTTC	CASSQSQQYF
TRBV30	.	.	TRBJ1-4	TGTGCCTGGAGGGGGGCCTTTAATGAAAAACTGTTTTTT	CAWRGAFNEKLFF
TRBV30	TRBD1	.	TRBJ2-5	TGTGCCTGGAGTGTACATGCAGGGGGACAAGAGACCCAGTACTTC	CAWSVHAGGQETQYF
TRBV12-2	.	.	TRBJ1-5	TGTGCAAGTCGCTTAGCGGACAGGGATTTT	CASRLADRDF
TRBV4-1	.	once	TRBJ1-1	TGCGCCAGCACCCCTAACAGGAGACGGGCTGAAGCTTTCTTT	CASTPNRRRAEAFF
TRBV9	TRBD1	.	TRBJ1-2	TGTGCCAGCAGCGTCGATCCGACAGGGGTCGATGGCTACACCTTC	CASSVDPTGVDGYTF
TRBV7-6	.	.	TRBJ2-5	TGTGCCAGCAGCTCAGGAGCCCGGAGGGAGACCCAGTACTTC	CASSSGARRETQYF
TRBV30	.	.	TRBJ2-7	TGTGCCTGGAGTCTCTTCTATGGGTCGTTCTACGAGCAGTACTTC	CAWSLFYGSFYEQYF
TRBV28	TRBD1	.	TRBJ2-7	TGTGCCAGCAGTGATCAGGGGGCGCTTGAGCAGTACTTC	CASSDQGALEQYF
TRBV5-1	TRBD2	.	TRBJ2-1	TGCGCCAGCAGCTCGCGGGGGGGCTCCTACAATGAGCAGTTCTTC	CASSSRGGSYNEQFF
TRBV5-8	.	.	TRBJ2-5	TGTGCCAGCAGCTTGGAAGAGACCCAGTACTTC	CASSLEETQYF
TRBV6-5	TRBD1	.	TRBJ2-4	TGTGCCAGCAACGACAGGGGGTTAGGGAACATTCAGTACTTC	CASNDRGLGNIQYF
TRBV4-3	.	.	TRBJ1-2	TGCGCCAGCAGCCAAGATGTACAGTATGGCTACACCTTC	CASSQDVQYGYTF
TRBV7-8	.	.	TRBJ1-3	TGTGCCAGCAGCCCACATGGAAACACCATATATTTT	CASSPHGNTIYF
TRBV7-6	.	few	TRBJ2-1	TGTGCCAGCAGCCCCGGCCGGGTTCAGCAGTTCTTC	CASSPGRVQQFF
TRBV6-1	TRBD1	.	TRBJ1-6	TGTGCCAGCAGTGGACGTCCCGGGACAGTGTCACCCCTCCACTTT	CASSGRPGTVSPLHF
TRBV7-8	.	.	TRBJ1-6	TGTGCCAGCAGCTTAGGATCCGGGGCCTCATATAATTCACCCCTCCACTTT	CASSLGSGASYNSPLHF
TRBV19	.	.	TRBJ1-2	TGTGCCAGTAGTATAAATCCCCCGGACGGCGGGGGGGGAGGCTACACCTTC	CASSINPPDGGGGGYTF
TRBV5-3	.	.	TRBJ2-5	TGTGCCAGAAGCCGGGGTGGGAGAGGGACCCAGTACTTC	CARSRGGRGTQYF
TRBV9	.	.	TRBJ2-5	TGTGCCAGCAGCGCAGCGGGACAGGCTAGAGAGACCCAGTACTTC	CASSAAGQARETQYF
TRBV11-2	TRBD1	.	TRBJ1-2	TGTGCCAGCAGCTTAGATCTCCGGACAGGGTTCTATGGCTACACCTTC	CASSLDLRTGFYGYTF
TRBV7-2	.	once	TRBJ1-5	TGTGCCAGCAGCTTAGTGGGTCAGCCCCAGCATTTT	CASSLVGQPQHF
TRBV9	.	.	TRBJ2-3	TGTGCCAGCAGCCCAGGAGAGAGTACGCAGTATTTT	CASSPGESTQYF
TRBV18	.	.	TRBJ1-1	TGTGCCAGCTCACCCCCCGGGGCAGAGAACACTGAAGCTTTCTTT	CASSPPGAENTEAFF
TRBV28	TRBD1	.	TRBJ2-3	TGTGCCAGCAGTTCACAGGGGGCGCGTGACACAGATACGCAGTATTTT	CASSSQGARDTDTQYF
TRBV2	TRBD1	.	TRBJ1-3	TGTGCCAGCAGTGGGGGAGTTGGGACAGGGACCTTCTCTGGAAACACCATATATTTT	CASSGGVGTGTFSGNTIYF
TRBV7-9	.	.	TRBJ1-1	TGTGCCAGCAGCTTTTCCAGGGGTACCGACACTGAAGCTTTCTTT	CASSFSRGTDTEAFF
TRBV4-3	.	.	TRBJ2-7	TGCGCCAGCAGAGTTGGTGCCGGGGACGGCGAGCAGTACTTC	CASRVGAGDGEQYF
TRBV4-1	TRBD2	.	TRBJ2-5	TGCGCCAGCAGCCAGGCTGCGACTAGCGGGGAAGAGACCCAGTACTTC	CASSQAATSGEETQYF
TRBV5-1	TRBD1	.	TRBJ2-2	TGCGCCAGCAGCTTGGCCAGGGGGCTTATAGAAGCGAACACCGGGGAGCTGTTTTTT	CASSLARGLIEANTGELFF
TRBV6-6	TRBD1	few	TRBJ1-6	TGTGCCAGCAGGGGACAGCCCGCCGATTCACCCCTCCACTTT	CASRGQPADSPLHF
TRBV7-6	.	.	TRBJ1-6	TGTGCCAGCAGCTTAGAATTCGGACGACAGCAGTACACTAATTCACCCCTCCACTTT	CASSLEFGRQQYTNSPLHF
TRBV30	.	.	TRBJ2-7	TGTGCCTGGAGTGTAGGGGACTCCGGGTTTTACGAGCAGTACTTC	CAWSVGDSGFYEQYF